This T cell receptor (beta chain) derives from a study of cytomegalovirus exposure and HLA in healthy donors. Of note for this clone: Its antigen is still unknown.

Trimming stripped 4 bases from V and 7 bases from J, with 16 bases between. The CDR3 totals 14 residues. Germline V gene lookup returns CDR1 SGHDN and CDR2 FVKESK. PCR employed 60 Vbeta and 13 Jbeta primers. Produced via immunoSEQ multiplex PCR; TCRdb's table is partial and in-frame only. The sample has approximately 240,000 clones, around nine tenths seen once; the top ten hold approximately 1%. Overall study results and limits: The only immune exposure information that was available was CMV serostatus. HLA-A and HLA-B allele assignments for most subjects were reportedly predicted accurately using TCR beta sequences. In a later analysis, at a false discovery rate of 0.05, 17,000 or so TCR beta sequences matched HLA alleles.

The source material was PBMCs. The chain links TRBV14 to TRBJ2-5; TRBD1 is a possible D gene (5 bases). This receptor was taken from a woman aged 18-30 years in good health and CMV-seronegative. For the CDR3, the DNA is TGTGCCAGCAGCCCTTTCAGTGGACATGGGACCCAGTACTTC. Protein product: CASSPFSGHGTQYF.